The 9 T cell receptor beta chains presented below share a single source sample, sequenced in a study of blood T cell repertoires in COVID-19. The table came from immunoSEQ multiplex PCR; TCRdb's copy has only in-frame clones and leaves some out. The sample lists just over 70,000 clones; roughly 80% were seen once. Sample: peripheral blood. The receptors were gathered from a man in his 70s who had recovered from COVID-19.

The CDR3 DNA follows: TGTGCAAGTCCCCCCTCTTTGGGGACAGAGATTAATTCACCCCTCCACTTT. Translation gives CASPPSLGTEINSPLHF. The chain combines TRBV12-2 with TRBJ1-6; the D call of TRBD1 is as the table states it, not checked on the DNA. TRBV12-2 is a known pseudogene. This CDR3 has 17 residues.

A single count supports this clone. This sequence joins TRBV7-2 and TRBJ2-7, with 8 bases that match TRBD1. This CDR3 has 13 amino acids. CDR1 SGHTA and CDR2 FQGNSA come from the germline V gene. V shed 6 bases and J 3 bases; nucleotides not matched to a gene: 4. The CDR3 DNA follows: TGTGCCAGCAGATCAGGGGGCGGCTACGAGCAGTACTTC. This codes for CASRSGGGYEQYF.

The chain links TRBV10-2 to TRBJ2-1; 9 bases line up with TRBD1. The V gene end was trimmed by 6 bases and the J gene end by 6 bases; junction bases not matched to a gene: 0. CDR3 size: 12 residues. CDR1 is WSHSY, CDR2 SAAADI, per germline. DNA of the CDR3: TGCGCCAGCAGGACAGGGGGCAATGAGCAGTTCTTC. As protein: CASRTGGNEQFF.

Only a few counts were recorded for this clone. CDR3 DNA sequence: TGTGCCAGCAGTTTAGATGTGGGGGCCAGGCGTCAGCCCCAGCATTTT. It translates to CASSLDVGARRQPQHF. The V and J genes are TRBV28 and TRBJ1-5; a weak D match, TRBD1 (6 bases). The ends were cut back, 2 bases at V and 6 bases at J, with 17 bases in the middle. The CDR3 covers 16 residues. The germline V gene has CDR1 MDHEN and CDR2 SYDVKM.

This chain links TRBV6-4 with TRBJ2-1, with TRBD1 identical over 9 bases. The CDR3 extends over 15 amino acids. The trim removed 3 bases at V and 3 bases at J, leaving 3 bases unmatched. Germline V CDR1 and CDR2: MRHNA, SNTAGT. The CDR3, as DNA: TGTGCCAGCAGTGAGGGGACAGGGTTCTACAATGAGCAGTTCTTC. Its protein is CASSEGTGFYNEQFF.

V and J are TRBV11-3 and TRBJ2-7; D not resolved. Trimming cost V 1 base and J 1 base, with 8 bases left between them. Germline V lookup: CDR1 SGHNT, CDR2 YENEEA. The CDR3 spans 14 residues. CDR3 nucleotide sequence: TGTGCCAGCAGCTTAGGCTCAGGTTCCTACGAGCAGTACTTC. Translated, it gives CASSLGSGSYEQYF. The variable domain in full, with the rest retrieved from reference TRBV11-3 and TRBJ2-7, is EAGVVQSPRYKIIEKKQPVAFWCNPISGHNTLYWYLQNLGQGPELLIRYENEEAVDDSQLPKDRFSAERLKGVDSTLKIQPAELGDSAVYLCASSLGSGSYEQYFGPGTRLTVT.

The chain combines TRBV3-1 (or the pseudogene TRBV3-2) with TRBJ2-7; tentatively, D is TRBD2 (7 bases). Germline loops: CDR1 LGHDT, CDR2 YNNKEL (reference sequence). CDR3 size: 13 residues. V shed 10 bases and J shed 6 bases, with 19 bases lying between them. CDR3 region: CAKVRGGRGEQYF. Here the CDR3 DNA reads TGTGCCAAGGTGAGGGGGGGCCGCGGCGAGCAGTACTTC.

V and J are TRBV6-5 and TRBJ2-3; 8 nucleotides match TRBD2. The trim removed 0 bases at V and 1 base at J, leaving 3 bases unmatched. There are 16 residues in the CDR3. CDR1 and CDR2 (germline): MNHEY, SVGAGI. CDR3 sequence reads: CASSYSSSGGTDTQYF. The CDR3 DNA reads as TGTGCCAGCAGTTACTCAAGTAGCGGGGGCACAGATACGCAGTATTTT.

The rearrangement uses TRBV9 and TRBJ2-3; 8 nucleotides match TRBD2. This CDR3 spans 15 amino acids. The germline V gene encodes CDR1 SGDLS and CDR2 YYNGEE. Trimming cost V 3 bases and J 3 bases; bases outside gene matches: 6. This chain's CDR3 is CASSGSGRGTDTQYF. In nucleotides, the CDR3 is TGTGCCAGCAGCGGGAGCGGGAGAGGGACAGATACGCAGTATTTT.